This T cell receptor (beta chain) was profiled in a study of blood T cells in healthy people across ages. Using a J-beta primer mix together with a sample-barcoded 5' primer, a second PCR was run for roughly 6 to 11 cycles. Every molecule of cDNA carried a tag from a template-switch adaptor with 12 random nucleotides. Samples each returned at least 3 million CDR3-containing paired-end reads. TCRdb recomputed calls from the 5' RACE reads with MiXCR, one row per CDR3 protein. The data show 1.5 million to 2 million distinct CDR3 sequences, 25% to 30% seen once. Trimming took off 2 bases at V and 0 bases at J, with 10 bases between the two ends. The CDR3 sequence is 15 residues long. CDR1 SGHTA and CDR2 FQGNSA come from the germline V gene. There are a few counts of this clonotype.

This chain links TRBV7-2 with TRBJ1-1; possible D gene TRBD1, 5 bases. The receptor's source is a woman in her thirties in good health. The sample was blood. CDR3 protein: CASSLLGVVNTEAFF. The CDR3 DNA reads as TGTGCCAGCAGCTTACTAGGGGTAGTGAACACTGAAGCTTTCTTT.